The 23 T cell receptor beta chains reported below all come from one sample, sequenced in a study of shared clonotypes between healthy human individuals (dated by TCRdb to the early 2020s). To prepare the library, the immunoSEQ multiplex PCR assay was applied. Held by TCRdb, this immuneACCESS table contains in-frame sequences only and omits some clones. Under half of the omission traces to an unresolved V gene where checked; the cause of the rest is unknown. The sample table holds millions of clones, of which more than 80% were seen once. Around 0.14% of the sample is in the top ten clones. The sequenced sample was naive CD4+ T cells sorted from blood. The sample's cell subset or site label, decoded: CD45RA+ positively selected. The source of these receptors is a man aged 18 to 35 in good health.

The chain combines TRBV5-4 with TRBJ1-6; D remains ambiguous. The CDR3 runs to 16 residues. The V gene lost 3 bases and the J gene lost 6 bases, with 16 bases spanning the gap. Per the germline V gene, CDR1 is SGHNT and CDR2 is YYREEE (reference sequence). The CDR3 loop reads CASSSTGEASNSPLHF. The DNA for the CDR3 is TGTGCCAGCAGCTCAACCGGGGAGGCCTCTAATTCACCCCTCCACTTT. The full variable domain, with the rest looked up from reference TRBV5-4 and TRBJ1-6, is ETGVTQSPTHLIKTRGQQVTLRCSSQSGHNTVSWYQQALGQGPQFIFQYYREEENGRGNFPPRFSGLQFPNYSSELNVNALELDDSALYLCASSSTGEASNSPLHFGNGTRLTVT.

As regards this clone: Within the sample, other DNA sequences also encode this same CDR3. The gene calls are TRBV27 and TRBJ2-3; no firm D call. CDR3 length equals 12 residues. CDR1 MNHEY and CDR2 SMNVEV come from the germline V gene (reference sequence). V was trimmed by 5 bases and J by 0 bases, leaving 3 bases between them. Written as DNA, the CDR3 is TGTGCCAGCAGTCCGAGCACAGATACGCAGTATTTT. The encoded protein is CASSPSTDTQYF.

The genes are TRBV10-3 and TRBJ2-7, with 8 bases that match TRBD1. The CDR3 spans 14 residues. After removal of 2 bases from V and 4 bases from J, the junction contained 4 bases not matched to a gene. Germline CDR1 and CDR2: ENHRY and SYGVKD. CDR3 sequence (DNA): TGTGCCATCAGTGAGGGTTACAGGGGGTACGAGCAGTACTTC. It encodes CAISEGYRGYEQYF.

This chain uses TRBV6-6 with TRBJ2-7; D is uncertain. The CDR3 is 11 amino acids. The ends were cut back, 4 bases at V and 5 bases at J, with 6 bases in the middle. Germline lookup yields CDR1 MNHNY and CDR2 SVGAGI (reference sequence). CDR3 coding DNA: TGTGCCAGCAGTTTAGCCCACGAGCAGTACTTC. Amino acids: CASSLAHEQYF.

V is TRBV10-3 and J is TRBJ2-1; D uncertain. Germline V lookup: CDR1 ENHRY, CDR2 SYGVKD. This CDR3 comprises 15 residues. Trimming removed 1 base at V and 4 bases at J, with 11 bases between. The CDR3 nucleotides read TGTGCCATCAGTGAGTTAAATGGGCCTTACAATGAGCAGTTCTTC. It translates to CAISELNGPYNEQFF.

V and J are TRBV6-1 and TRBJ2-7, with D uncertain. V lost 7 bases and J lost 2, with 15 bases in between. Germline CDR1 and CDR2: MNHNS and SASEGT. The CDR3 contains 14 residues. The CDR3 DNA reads TGTGCCAGCACCCCTTACGTCCAAGCCTACGAGCAGTACTTC. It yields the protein CASTPYVQAYEQYF.

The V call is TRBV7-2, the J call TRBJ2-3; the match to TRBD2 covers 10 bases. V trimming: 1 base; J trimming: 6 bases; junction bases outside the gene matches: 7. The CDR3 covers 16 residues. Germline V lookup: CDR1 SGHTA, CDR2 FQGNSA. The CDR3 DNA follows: TGTGCCAGCAGCTTAGTTCCAGCGGGAGGGCCGGATACGCAGTATTTT. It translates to CASSLVPAGGPDTQYF.

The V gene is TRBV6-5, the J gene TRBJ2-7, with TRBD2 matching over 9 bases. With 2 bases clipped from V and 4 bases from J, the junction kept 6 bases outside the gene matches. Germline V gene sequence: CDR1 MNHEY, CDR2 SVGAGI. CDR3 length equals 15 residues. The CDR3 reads CASSYAGGPLYEQYF. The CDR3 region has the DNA TGTGCCAGCAGTTACGCGGGAGGGCCATTGTACGAGCAGTACTTC.

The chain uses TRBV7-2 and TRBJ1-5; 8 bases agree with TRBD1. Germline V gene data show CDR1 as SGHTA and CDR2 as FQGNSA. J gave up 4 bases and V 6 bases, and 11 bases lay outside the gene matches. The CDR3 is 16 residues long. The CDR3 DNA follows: TGTGCCAGCAGTCCCGGGACAGGCTTGGGTAATCAGCCCCAGCATTTT. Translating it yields CASSPGTGLGNQPQHF.

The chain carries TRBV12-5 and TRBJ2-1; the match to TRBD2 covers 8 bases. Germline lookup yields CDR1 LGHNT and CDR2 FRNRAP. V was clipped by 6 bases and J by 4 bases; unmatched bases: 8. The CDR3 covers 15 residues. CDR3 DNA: TGTGCTAGTGGCCAACTAGCGGAACTGTACAATGAGCAGTTCTTC. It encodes CASGQLAELYNEQFF.

The CDR3 DNA reads as TGCAGCGCTGACCGGGACTATAGCAGGGACACTGAAGCTTTCTTT. Translated, it gives CSADRDYSRDTEAFF. This rearrangement joins TRBV29-1 to TRBJ1-1, with a weak D call TRBD1 (5 bases). CDR1 and CDR2 (germline): SQVTM, ANQGSEA. The CDR3 length is 15 residues. Trimming removed 7 bases at V and 3 bases at J, with 21 bases between.

The CDR3 region is CASSLAPVNQPQHF. The CDR3 nucleotides read TGTGCCAGCAGTTTGGCGCCGGTCAATCAGCCCCAGCATTTT. This chain connects TRBV27 to TRBJ1-5; D gene ambiguous. Germline CDR1 is MNHEY and CDR2 is SMNVEV (reference sequence). With 3 bases removed from V and 3 bases from J, the gap between germline ends came to 9 bases. This CDR3 is built from 14 residues.

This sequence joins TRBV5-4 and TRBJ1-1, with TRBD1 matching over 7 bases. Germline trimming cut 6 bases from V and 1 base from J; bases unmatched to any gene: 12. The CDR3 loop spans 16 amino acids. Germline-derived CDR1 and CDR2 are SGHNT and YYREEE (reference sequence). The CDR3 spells CASTLEGASPNTEAFF. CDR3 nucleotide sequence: TGTGCCAGCACGCTAGAGGGGGCCAGCCCGAACACTGAAGCTTTCTTT.

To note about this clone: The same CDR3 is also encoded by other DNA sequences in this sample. This CDR3 is CAISTGTGAYEQYF. The DNA for the CDR3 is TGTGCCATCAGTACTGGGACAGGGGCCTACGAGCAGTACTTC. The rearrangement joins TRBV10-3 to TRBJ2-7; 10 positions agree with TRBD1. CDR1 ENHRY and CDR2 SYGVKD come from the germline V gene. This CDR3 has 14 residues. J lost 2 bases, V lost 5 bases, and 3 bases had no gene match.

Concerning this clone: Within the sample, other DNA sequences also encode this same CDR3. For the CDR3, the DNA is TGTGCCAGCAGCTTGGTTCCAGGGTCCTCCTACGAGCAGTACTTC. Amino acids: CASSLVPGSSYEQYF. The chain employs TRBV5-4 and TRBJ2-7; D may be TRBD1 (5 bases). Deletions cut 0 bases from V and 0 bases from J, with 10 bases between. CDR3 length: 15 amino acids. From germline, CDR1 is SGHNT and CDR2 YYREEE (reference sequence).

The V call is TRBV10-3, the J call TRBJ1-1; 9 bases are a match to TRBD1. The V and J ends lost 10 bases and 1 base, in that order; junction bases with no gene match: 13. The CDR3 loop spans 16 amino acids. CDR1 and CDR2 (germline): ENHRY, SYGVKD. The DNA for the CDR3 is TGTGCCACCATAAGCGCCGAGGGACAGGGGAACACTGAAGCTTTCTTT. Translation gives CATISAEGQGNTEAFF.

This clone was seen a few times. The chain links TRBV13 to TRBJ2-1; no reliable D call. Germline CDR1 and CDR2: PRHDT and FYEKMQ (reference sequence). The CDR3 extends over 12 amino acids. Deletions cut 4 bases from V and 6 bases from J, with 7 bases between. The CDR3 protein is CASSSYRNEQFF. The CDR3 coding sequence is TGTGCCAGCAGCTCGTATCGCAATGAGCAGTTCTTC.

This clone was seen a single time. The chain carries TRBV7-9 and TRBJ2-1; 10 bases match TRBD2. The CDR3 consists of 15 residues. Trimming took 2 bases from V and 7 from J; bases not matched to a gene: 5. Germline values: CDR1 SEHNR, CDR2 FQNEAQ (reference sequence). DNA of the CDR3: TGTGCCAGCAGCTTAAAGCGGGGGGGCTGGAATGAGCAGTTCTTC. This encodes CASSLKRGGWNEQFF. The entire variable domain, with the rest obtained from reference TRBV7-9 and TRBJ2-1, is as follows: DTGVSQNPRHKITKRGQNVTFRCDPISEHNRLYWYRQTLGQGPEFLTYFQNEAQLEKSRLLSDRFSAERPKGSFSTLEIQRTEQGDSAMYLCASSLKRGGWNEQFFGPGTRLTVL.

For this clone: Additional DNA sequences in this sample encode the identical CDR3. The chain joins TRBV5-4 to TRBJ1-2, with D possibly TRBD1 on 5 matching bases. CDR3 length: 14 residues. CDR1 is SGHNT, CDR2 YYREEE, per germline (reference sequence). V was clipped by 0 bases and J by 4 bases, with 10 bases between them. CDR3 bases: TGTGCCAGCAGCTTGGGACAGTTGAGCTATGGCTACACCTTC. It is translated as CASSLGQLSYGYTF. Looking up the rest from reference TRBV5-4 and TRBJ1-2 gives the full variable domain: ETGVTQSPTHLIKTRGQQVTLRCSSQSGHNTVSWYQQALGQGPQFIFQYYREEENGRGNFPPRFSGLQFPNYSSELNVNALELDDSALYLCASSLGQLSYGYTFGSGTRLTVV.

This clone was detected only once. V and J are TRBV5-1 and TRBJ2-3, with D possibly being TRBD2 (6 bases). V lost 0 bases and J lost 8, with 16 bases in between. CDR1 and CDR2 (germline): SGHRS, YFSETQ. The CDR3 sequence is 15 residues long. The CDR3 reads CASSLDPGADFTQYF. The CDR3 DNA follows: TGCGCCAGCAGCTTGGACCCGGGAGCTGACTTTACGCAGTATTTT. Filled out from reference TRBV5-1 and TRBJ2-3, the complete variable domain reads KAGVTQTPRYLIKTRGQQVTLSCSPISGHRSVSWYQQTPGQGLQFLFEYFSETQRNKGNFPGRFSGRQFSNSRSEMNVSTLELGDSALYLCASSLDPGADFTQYFGPGTRLTVL.

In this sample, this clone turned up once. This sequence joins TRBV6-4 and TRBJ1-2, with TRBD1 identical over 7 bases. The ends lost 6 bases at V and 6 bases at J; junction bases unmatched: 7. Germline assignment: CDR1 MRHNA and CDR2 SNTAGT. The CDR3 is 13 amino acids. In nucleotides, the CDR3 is TGTGCCAGCAGGAAGACAGGGACGAATGGCTACACCTTC. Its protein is CASRKTGTNGYTF.

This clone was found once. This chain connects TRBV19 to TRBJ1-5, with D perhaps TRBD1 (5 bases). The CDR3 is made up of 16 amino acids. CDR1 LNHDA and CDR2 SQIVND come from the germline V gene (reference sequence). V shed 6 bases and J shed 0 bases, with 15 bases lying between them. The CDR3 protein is CASRATQGYSNQPQHF. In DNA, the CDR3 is TGTGCCAGTAGAGCGACGCAGGGATATAGCAATCAGCCCCAGCATTTT.

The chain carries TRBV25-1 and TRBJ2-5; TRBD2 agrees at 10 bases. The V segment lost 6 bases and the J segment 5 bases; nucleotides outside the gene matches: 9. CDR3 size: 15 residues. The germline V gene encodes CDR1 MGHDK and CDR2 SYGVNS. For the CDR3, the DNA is TGTGCCAGCAGCTCGTCTAGCGGGAGCGGGGAGACCCAGTACTTC. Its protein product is CASSSSSGSGETQYF.